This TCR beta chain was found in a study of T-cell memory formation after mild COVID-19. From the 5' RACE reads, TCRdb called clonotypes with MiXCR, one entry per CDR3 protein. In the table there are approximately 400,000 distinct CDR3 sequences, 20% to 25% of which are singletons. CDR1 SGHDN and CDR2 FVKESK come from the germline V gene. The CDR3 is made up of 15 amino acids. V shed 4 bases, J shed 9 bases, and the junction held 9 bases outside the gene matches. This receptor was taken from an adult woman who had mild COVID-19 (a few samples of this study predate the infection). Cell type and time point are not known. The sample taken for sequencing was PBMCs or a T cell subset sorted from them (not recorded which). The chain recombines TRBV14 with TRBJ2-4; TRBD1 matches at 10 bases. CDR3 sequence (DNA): TGTGCCAGCAGCCCACCCGGGACAGGGGCGGGCATTCAGTACTTC. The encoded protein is CASSPPGTGAGIQYF.